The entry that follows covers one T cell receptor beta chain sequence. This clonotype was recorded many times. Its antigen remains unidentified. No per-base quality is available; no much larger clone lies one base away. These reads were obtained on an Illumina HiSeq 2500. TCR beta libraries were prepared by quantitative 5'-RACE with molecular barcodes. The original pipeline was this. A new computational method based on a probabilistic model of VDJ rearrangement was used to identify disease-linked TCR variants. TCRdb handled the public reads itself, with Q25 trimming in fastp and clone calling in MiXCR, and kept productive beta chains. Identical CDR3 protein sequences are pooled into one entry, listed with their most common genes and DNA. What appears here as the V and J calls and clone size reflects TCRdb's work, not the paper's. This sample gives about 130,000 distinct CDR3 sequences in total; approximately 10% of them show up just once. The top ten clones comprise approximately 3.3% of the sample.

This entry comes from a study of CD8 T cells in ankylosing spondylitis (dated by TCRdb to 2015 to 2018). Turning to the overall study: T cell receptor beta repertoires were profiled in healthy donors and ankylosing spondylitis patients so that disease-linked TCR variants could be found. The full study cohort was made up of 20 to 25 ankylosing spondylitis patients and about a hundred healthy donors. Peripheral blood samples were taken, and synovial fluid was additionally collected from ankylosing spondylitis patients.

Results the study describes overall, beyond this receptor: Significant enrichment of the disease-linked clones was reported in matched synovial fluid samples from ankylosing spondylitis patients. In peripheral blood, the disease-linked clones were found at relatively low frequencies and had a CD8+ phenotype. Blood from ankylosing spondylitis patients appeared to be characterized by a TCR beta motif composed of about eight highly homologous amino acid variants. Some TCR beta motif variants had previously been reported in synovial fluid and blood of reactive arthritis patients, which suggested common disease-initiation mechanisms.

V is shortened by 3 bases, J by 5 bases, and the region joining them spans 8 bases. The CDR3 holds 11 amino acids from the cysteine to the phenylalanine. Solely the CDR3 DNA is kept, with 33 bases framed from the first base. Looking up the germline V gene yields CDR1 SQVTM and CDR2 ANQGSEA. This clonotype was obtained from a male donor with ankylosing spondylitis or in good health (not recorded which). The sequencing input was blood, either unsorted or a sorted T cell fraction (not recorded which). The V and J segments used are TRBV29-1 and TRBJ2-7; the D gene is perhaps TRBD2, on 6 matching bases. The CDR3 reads CSVEEGHEQYF. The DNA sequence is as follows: TGCAGCGTTGAGGAGGGCCACGAGCAGTACTTC.